A selection of T cell receptor beta chains follows, all from one sample in a study of cytomegalovirus exposure and HLA in healthy donors. Assay used: immunoSEQ multiplex PCR; TCRdb lists only in-frame clones, some missing. The profile shows about 150,000 clones, about 76% of them singletons. The sequencing sample was made of PBMCs. The receptors stem from a woman aged 18-29 years in good health and CMV-seropositive. CDR3s include the opening cysteine and the closing phenylalanine or tryptophan. A D gene is named only where the DNA matches it firmly. Some rows mark clone size as missing; the rest say once, few, many or name a class of expanded clone.

14	-	TRBV27	-	TRBJ1-2	CASRKHTGHYGYTF	TGTGCCAGCAGGAAACACACAGGGCACTATGGCTACACCTTC
17	TRBD2	TRBV6-1	-	TRBJ2-7	CASSELRRAGREYEQYF	TGTGCCAGCAGTGAATTGCGCAGGGCGGGGAGGGAATACGAGCAGTACTTC
16	TRBD1	TRBV30	-	TRBJ1-3	CAWSLSGGSSGNTIYF	TGTGCCTGGAGTTTGTCAGGGGGCAGCTCTGGAAACACCATATATTTT
17	TRBD2	TRBV7-9	-	TRBJ2-2	CASSSGLAGGGTGELFF	TGTGCCAGCAGCTCAGGACTAGCGGGGGGCGGCACCGGGGAGCTGTTTTTT
13	-	TRBV2	once	TRBJ1-6	CASSPRDRSPLHF	TGTGCCAGCAGTCCGCGGGACCGGTCACCCCTCCACTTT
15	TRBD1	TRBV13	-	TRBJ1-3	CASSMDRGLGNTIYF	TGTGCCAGCAGCATGGACAGGGGGCTTGGAAACACCATATATTTT
13	-	TRBV7-9	-	TRBJ2-5	CASSSWPEETQYF	TGTGCCAGCAGCTCCTGGCCAGAAGAGACCCAGTACTTC
13	-	TRBV11-2	-	TRBJ2-7	CASSLVAGVEQYF	TGTGCCAGCAGCTTAGTAGCAGGGGTCGAGCAGTACTTC
13	TRBD2	TRBV29-1	-	TRBJ2-1	CSVVPSGGGEQFF	TGCAGCGTTGTGCCCAGCGGGGGGGGTGAGCAGTTCTTC
13	-	TRBV6-5	-	TRBJ2-7	CASSPPTGYEQYF	TGTGCCAGCAGTCCCCCCACGGGCTACGAGCAGTACTTC
15	TRBD2	TRBV11-2	-	TRBJ2-7	CASSYGLAETYEQYF	TGTGCCAGCAGCTACGGACTAGCGGAGACCTACGAGCAGTACTTC
14	TRBD1	TRBV4-2	-	TRBJ2-7	CASSPPGTAYEQYF	TGTGCCAGCAGCCCGCCCGGGACAGCCTACGAGCAGTACTTC
16	TRBD1	TRBV27	-	TRBJ2-7	CASSIQEPGQGYEQYF	TGTGCCAGCAGTATCCAAGAACCGGGACAGGGCTACGAGCAGTACTTC
14	TRBD1	TRBV9	-	TRBJ1-2	CASSVGDSAYGYTF	TGTGCCAGCAGCGTAGGGGACAGCGCCTATGGCTACACCTTC
15	-	TRBV19	-	TRBJ1-1	CASSIGRQVNTEAFF	TGTGCCAGTAGTATAGGAAGACAGGTGAACACTGAAGCTTTCTTT
15	-	TRBV9	few	TRBJ2-5	CASSAASSLQETQYF	TGTGCCAGCAGCGCGGCCTCTAGCCTCCAAGAGACCCAGTACTTC
14	-	TRBV6-1	-	TRBJ2-7	CASSVGTGAYEQYF	TGTGCCAGCAGTGTTGGTACAGGTGCCTACGAGCAGTACTTC
18	TRBD2	TRBV29-1	-	TRBJ2-1	CSVEGLAGGQSSYNEQFF	TGCAGCGTTGAGGGGCTAGCGGGGGGCCAGAGCTCCTACAATGAGCAGTTCTTC
14	-	TRBV4-1	-	TRBJ2-7	CASSQDRLSYEQYF	TGCGCCAGCAGCCAAGACAGGCTCTCCTACGAGCAGTACTTC
17	TRBD1	TRBV7-3	-	TRBJ2-1	CASSSPPGQGGNNEQFF	TGTGCCAGCAGCTCTCCCCCCGGACAGGGGGGGAACAATGAGCAGTTCTTC
12	-	TRBV2	-	TRBJ2-1	CASNWGDNEQFF	TGTGCCAGCAATTGGGGAGATAATGAGCAGTTCTTC
16	-	TRBV18	-	TRBJ2-7	CASSPRPPGPSYEQYF	TGTGCCAGTTCACCAAGGCCACCAGGGCCTTCCTACGAGCAGTACTTC
14	TRBD1	TRBV7-9	few	TRBJ2-1	CASIPDRGLNEQFF	TGTGCCAGCATCCCGGACAGGGGGCTCAATGAGCAGTTCTTC
16	-	TRBV19	few	TRBJ2-2	CASSSRDTRNTGELFF	TGTGCCAGTAGTAGTAGGGACACCCGAAACACCGGGGAGCTGTTTTTT
16	TRBD2	TRBV25-1	-	TRBJ2-3	CASSETAGRGTDTQYF	TGTGCCAGCAGTGAAACGGCAGGGAGGGGCACAGATACGCAGTATTTT
14	-	TRBV10-3	few	TRBJ2-3	CAIRGAFSTDTQYF	TGTGCCATCAGGGGGGCTTTTAGCACAGATACGCAGTATTTT
16	-	TRBV5-6	-	TRBJ1-1	CASSPGVGQKNTEAFF	TGTGCCAGCAGCCCCGGGGTTGGACAGAAGAACACTGAAGCTTTCTTT
14	-	TRBV5-6	-	TRBJ1-1	CASSPWGGNTEAFF	TGTGCCAGCAGCCCCTGGGGGGGGAACACTGAAGCTTTCTTT
14	TRBD1	TRBV30	-	TRBJ2-4	CAWSRTGTVNIQYF	TGTGCCTGGAGTAGGACGGGGACAGTAAACATTCAGTACTTC
11	-	TRBV20-1	-	TRBJ2-7	CSARAGEEQYF	TGCAGTGCTAGAGCTGGGGAGGAGCAGTACTTC
13	-	TRBV9	-	TRBJ1-1	CASSITGNTEAFF	TGTGCCAGCAGCATAACAGGTAACACTGAAGCTTTCTTT
15	TRBD2	TRBV9	-	TRBJ2-5	CASSVYGGDQETQYF	TGTGCCAGCAGCGTATACGGGGGGGACCAAGAGACCCAGTACTTC
12	-	TRBV5-4	-	TRBJ2-7	CASSLDSLKQYF	TGTGCCAGCAGCTTGGACAGCCTCAAGCAGTACTTC
14	-	TRBV6-5	-	TRBJ1-4	CASSYGLSGEKLFF	TGTGCCAGCAGTTACGGGCTTAGTGGGGAAAAACTGTTTTTT
15	TRBD1	TRBV7-9	-	TRBJ2-5	CASSQGDRTQETQYF	TGTGCCAGCAGCCAAGGGGACAGGACCCAAGAGACCCAGTACTTC
15	-	TRBV10-3	-	TRBJ2-2	CAISETDRNTGELFF	TGTGCCATCAGTGAGACGGACAGGAACACCGGGGAGCTGTTTTTT
15	TRBD2	TRBV6-4	-	TRBJ2-3	CASSASGGVPDTQYF	TGTGCCAGCAGTGCAAGCGGGGGGGTTCCAGATACGCAGTATTTT
17	TRBD1	TRBV15	few	TRBJ2-7	CATSSPRGTADSYEQYF	TGTGCCACCAGCAGCCCCAGGGGGACAGCGGACTCCTACGAGCAGTACTTC
12	-	TRBV5-4	-	TRBJ2-7	CASSLAGWGPAF	TGTGCCAGCAGCTTGGCGGGGTGGGGTCCGGCTTTC
17	TRBD2	TRBV4-3	-	TRBJ2-7	CASSQGLAGGDSYEQYF	TGCGCCAGCAGCCAGGGACTAGCGGGGGGCGATTCCTACGAGCAGTACTTC
11	-	TRBV30	-	TRBJ2-7	CAWSGSYEQYF	TGTGCCTGGAGTGGGAGCTACGAGCAGTACTTC
16	TRBD2	TRBV12-5	-	TRBJ2-7	CASGPVLAGEIYEQYF	TGTGCTAGTGGTCCCGTACTAGCGGGGGAAATCTACGAGCAGTACTTC
13	-	TRBV30	-	TRBJ1-1	CAWRSERGSGAFF	TGTGCCTGGAGGAGTGAAAGGGGCAGCGGGGCTTTCTTT
13	-	TRBV10-3	-	TRBJ2-7	CAISRTETDEQYF	TGTGCCATCAGTCGGACAGAGACGGACGAGCAGTACTTC
16	-	TRBV6-6	-	TRBJ1-5	CASSFGGREVNQPQHF	TGTGCCAGCAGTTTCGGAGGTAGAGAAGTTAATCAGCCCCAGCATTTT
20	-	TRBV21-1	-	TRBJ2-7	CASSKWTGGQPGTSTHEQYF	TGTGCCAGCAGCAAATGGACAGGGGGTCAGCCCGGGACTAGCACCCACGAGCAGTACTTC
14	-	TRBV9	few	TRBJ1-1	CASSTSGAFELAFF	TGTGCCAGCAGCACTTCAGGGGCGTTTGAGTTGGCTTTCTTT
13	TRBD1	TRBV19	once	TRBJ1-6	CASSSDRDSPLHF	TGTGCCAGTAGTAGCGACAGGGATTCACCCCTCCACTTT